This T cell receptor beta chain was sequenced for a study of T cell responses to AZD1222 COVID-19 vaccine. Notes on the study in general: Among the donors, most were white British and more were female, and clonal diversity was possibly underestimated. CD4 TCRs linked to vaccination spanned spike, dominating at 160-218 and 743-854.

Clones were read by immunoSEQ multiplex PCR, and TCRdb kept only the in-frame ones, dropping some. The sample contains 80,000 to 90,000 clones, more than 90% of which appear only once. This clone showed up just once. Its specificity is not known. V lost 3 bases to trimming and J lost 0 bases, with 15 bases between them. Per germline, CDR1 LNHDA and CDR2 SQIVND (reference sequence). This CDR3 contains 17 residues. V gene TRBV19 combines with J gene TRBJ2-1, with D maybe TRBD2 (6 bases). The source is an adult in good health. The sequenced sample was peripheral blood, obtained on day 0 of AZD1222 vaccination. CDR3 region: CASSIGGLSRSYNEQFF. CDR3 coding DNA: TGTGCCAGTAGTATTGGGGGACTGTCTCGCTCCTACAATGAGCAGTTCTTC.